These 10 T cell receptor beta chains were all obtained from the same sample, sequenced in a study of naive and memory T cell subsets. General study points: Especially in CD8 cells, naive repertoires contained a few larger clonotypes, possibly CD45RA-re-expressing memory cells.

What these receptors recognize is not known. Both TRBC1 and TRBC2 were covered by a beta constant-region primer of two equimolar oligonucleotides. Four rounds of PCR amplified the ligated cDNA using nested alpha and beta constant-region primers plus SP2. TCRdb re-called the UMI-ligation and nested PCR reads with MiXCR, one entry per CDR3 protein. The sample lists 90,000 to 120,000 distinct CDR3 sequences; approximately 14% were seen once. Sequences were obtained from naive CD8+ T cells from blood. The receptors stem from a human donor in good health.

A few counts support this clonotype. An end of the junction differs from the germline gene, which may be a read error. This chain links TRBV6-2 or TRBV6-3 with TRBJ2-1; the match to TRBD2 covers 10 bases. The CDR3 covers 14 residues. CDR1 and CDR2 (germline): MNHEY, SVGEGT. The CDR3 DNA is TGTGCCAGCAGTGACTCGACTAGCGGGAATGAGCAGTTCTTC. Encoded protein: CASSDSTSGNEQFF.

V usage is TRBV13 and J usage is TRBJ2-7, with D perhaps matching TRBD2 (5 bases). Trimming took off 4 bases at V and 4 bases at J, with 14 bases between the two ends. CDR1 is PRHDT and CDR2 is FYEKMQ in the germline V gene (reference sequence). This CDR3 region has 14 residues. CDR3 DNA sequence: TGTGCCAGCAGCTCTCGTACTAGACCTTACGAGCAGTACTTC. Translated: CASSSRTRPYEQYF.

This clonotype was seen repeatedly, ten times or more. The gene calls are TRBV6-2 or TRBV6-3 and TRBJ2-1, with D possibly being TRBD1 (5 bases). Trimming removed 2 bases from V and 3 bases from J, with 11 bases in between. From germline, CDR1 is MNHEY and CDR2 SVGEGT. The CDR3 contains 15 residues. The CDR3, as DNA: TGTGCCAGCAGTTACGACAGTCCGAACTACAATGAGCAGTTCTTC. It specifies CASSYDSPNYNEQFF.

This clonotype was observed a few times. The chain has TRBV28 and TRBJ2-3; D remains unclear. The CDR3 is made up of 14 amino acids. V lost 8 bases, J lost 0 bases, and 12 bases lay in between. Germline V gene lookup returns CDR1 MDHEN and CDR2 SYDVKM. CDR3 amino acids: CASGWETSTDTQYF. The CDR3 DNA reads as TGTGCCAGCGGTTGGGAAACTAGCACAGATACGCAGTATTTT.

Regarding this clonotype: At one end the junction does not follow the germline gene, possibly because of a read error. This chain links TRBV2 with TRBJ2-7; 12 nucleotides agree with TRBD1. Germline V gives CDR1 SNHLY, CDR2 FYNNEI. This CDR3 spans 15 amino acids. CDR3 DNA: TGTGCCAGCAGCGCGGGACAGGGGGCCTCCTACGAGCGGTACTTC. Protein: CASSAGQGASYERYF.

The chain links TRBV15 to TRBJ1-4; a possible D gene is TRBD1 (5 bases). Trimming shortened V by 5 bases and J by 3 bases, and 7 bases separated the two germline ends. The length of the CDR3 is 13 residues. Germline V CDR1 and CDR2: LNHNV, YYDKDF (reference sequence). CDR3 region: CATSSGPNEKLFF. The DNA of the CDR3 is TGTGCCACCAGCTCAGGGCCTAATGAAAAACTGTTTTTT.

The chain couples TRBV12-3 or TRBV12-4 to TRBJ2-5, with D perhaps matching TRBD2 (6 bases). Trimming cost V 2 bases and J 3 bases, with 10 bases left between them. CDR3 length: 14 residues. CDR3 nucleotide sequence: TGTGCCAGCAGTTTACGGGACTTAAAAGAGACCCAGTACTTC. Protein sequence: CASSLRDLKETQYF.

This sequence joins TRBV7-3 and TRBJ2-3, with D maybe TRBD1 (6 bases). This CDR3 has 16 residues. V lost 4 bases, J lost 4 bases, and 18 bases lay in between. Germline values: CDR1 SGHTA, CDR2 FQGTGA. The CDR3 here is CASSSRLGAFPDTQYF. DNA for the CDR3: TGTGCCAGCAGCTCCCGGTTGGGGGCATTTCCAGATACGCAGTATTTT.

This clonotype was detected only a few times. This rearrangement joins TRBV9 to TRBJ2-2; D gene ambiguous. Germline CDR1 is SGDLS and CDR2 is YYNGEE. The V end was cut by 3 bases, the J end by 3 bases, with 3 bases between. The CDR3 runs to 12 residues. CDR3 coding DNA: TGTGCCAGCAGCGACTACACCGGGGAGCTGTTTTTT. It encodes CASSDYTGELFF.

Here the CDR3 DNA reads TGTGCCAGTAGTATGGTCGCGGGATTCAATGAGCAGTTCTTC. Residues: CASSMVAGFNEQFF. The chain links TRBV19 to TRBJ2-1; D might be TRBD2 (6 bases). This CDR3 spans 14 amino acids. The V and J ends lost 3 bases and 6 bases respectively, with 12 bases between them. In germline, CDR1 is LNHDA, CDR2 SQIVND (reference sequence).